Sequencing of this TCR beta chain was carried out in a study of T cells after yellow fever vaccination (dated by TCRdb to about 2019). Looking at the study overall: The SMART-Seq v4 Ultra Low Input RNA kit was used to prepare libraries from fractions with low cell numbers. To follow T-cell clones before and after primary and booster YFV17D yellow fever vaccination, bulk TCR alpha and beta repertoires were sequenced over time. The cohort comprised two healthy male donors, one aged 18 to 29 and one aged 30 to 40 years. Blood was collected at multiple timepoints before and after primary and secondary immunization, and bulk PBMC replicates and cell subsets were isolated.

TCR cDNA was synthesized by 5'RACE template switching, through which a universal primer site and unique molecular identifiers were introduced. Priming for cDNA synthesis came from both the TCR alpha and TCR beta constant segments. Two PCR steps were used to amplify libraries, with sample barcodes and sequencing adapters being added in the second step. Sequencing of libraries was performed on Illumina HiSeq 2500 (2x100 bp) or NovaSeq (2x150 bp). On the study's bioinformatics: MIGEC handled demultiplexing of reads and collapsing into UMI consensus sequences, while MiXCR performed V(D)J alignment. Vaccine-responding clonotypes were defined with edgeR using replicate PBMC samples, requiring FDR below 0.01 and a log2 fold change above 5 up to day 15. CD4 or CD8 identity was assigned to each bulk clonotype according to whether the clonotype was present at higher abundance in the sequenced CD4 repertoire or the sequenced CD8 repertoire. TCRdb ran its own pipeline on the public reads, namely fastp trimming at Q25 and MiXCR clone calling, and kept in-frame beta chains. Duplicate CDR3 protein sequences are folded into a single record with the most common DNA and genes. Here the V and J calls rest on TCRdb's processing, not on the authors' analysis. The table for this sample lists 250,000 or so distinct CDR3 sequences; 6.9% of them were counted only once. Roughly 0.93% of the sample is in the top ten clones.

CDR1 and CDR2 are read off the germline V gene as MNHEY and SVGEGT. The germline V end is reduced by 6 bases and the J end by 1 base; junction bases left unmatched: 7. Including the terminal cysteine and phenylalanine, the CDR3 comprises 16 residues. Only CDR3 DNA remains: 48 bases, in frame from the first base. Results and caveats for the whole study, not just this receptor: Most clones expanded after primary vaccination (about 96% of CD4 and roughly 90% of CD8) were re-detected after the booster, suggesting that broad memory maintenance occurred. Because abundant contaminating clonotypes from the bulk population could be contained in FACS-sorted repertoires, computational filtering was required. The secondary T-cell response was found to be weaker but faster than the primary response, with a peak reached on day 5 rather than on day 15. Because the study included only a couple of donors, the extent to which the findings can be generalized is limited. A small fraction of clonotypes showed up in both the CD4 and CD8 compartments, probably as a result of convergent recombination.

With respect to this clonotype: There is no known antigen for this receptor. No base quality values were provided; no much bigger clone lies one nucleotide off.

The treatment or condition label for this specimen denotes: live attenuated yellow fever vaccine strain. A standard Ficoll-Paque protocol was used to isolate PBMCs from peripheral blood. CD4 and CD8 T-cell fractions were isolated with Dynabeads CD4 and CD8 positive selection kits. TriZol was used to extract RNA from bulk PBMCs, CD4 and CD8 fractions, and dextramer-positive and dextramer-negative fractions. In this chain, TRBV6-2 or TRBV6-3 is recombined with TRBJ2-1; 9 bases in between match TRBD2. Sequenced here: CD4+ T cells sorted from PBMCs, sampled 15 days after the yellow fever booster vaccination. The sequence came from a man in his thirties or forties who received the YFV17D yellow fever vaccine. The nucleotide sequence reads TGTGCCAGCAGCAGCGATAGCGGGAGATCCTACAATGAGCAGTTCTTC. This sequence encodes CASSSDSGRSYNEQFF.